The 15 T cell receptor beta chains listed next were all sequenced from one sample in a study of spatial heterogeneity in lung cancer. Study-wide results and limits: Counts of expanded intratumoral alpha and beta TCRs tracked tumor mutation counts.

MiXCR was run by TCRdb on the 5' RACE reads, yielding one entry per CDR3 protein. The table lists over 10,000 distinct CDR3 sequences, around 6% of them singletons. Specified time point: sample taken at primary tumor resection. Their specific antigens are unknown. The sequencing here drew on lung tumor tissue, taken at surgery. The receptor set was obtained from a female donor with early-stage non-small cell lung cancer.

This clonotype came up many times. The chain employs TRBV7-9 and TRBJ2-3; D remains ambiguous. V dropped 0 bases and J dropped 0 bases, with 4 bases sitting between them. This CDR3 is 14 amino acids long. Looked up from germline, CDR1 is SEHNR and CDR2 is FQNEAQ (reference sequence). The CDR3 nucleotides are TGTGCCAGCAGCTTAGCGATAAGCACAGATACGCAGTATTTT. Translation: CASSLAISTDTQYF.

This clonotype was counted many times. This chain uses TRBV29-1 with TRBJ1-3, with a possible D match to TRBD1 (5 bases). Per the germline V gene, CDR1 is SQVTM and CDR2 is ANQGSEA. Between the trimmed V and J ends, which lost 4 bases and 4 bases, there was a span of 5 bases. This CDR3 spans 11 amino acids. CDR3 nucleotides: TGCAGCGTTGCAGGGGGAAACACCATATATTTT. Protein product: CSVAGGNTIYF.

There are many counts of this clonotype. This rearrangement joins TRBV12-3 or TRBV12-4 to TRBJ1-1; D is perhaps TRBD1 (5 bases). The CDR3 spans 17 residues. The V end lost 1 base, the J end lost 1 base, and 16 bases lay between the germline ends. This chain's CDR3 is CASSLVSGGWRNTEAFF. The CDR3 DNA follows: TGTGCCAGCAGTTTAGTCTCCGGGGGGTGGAGGAACACTGAAGCTTTCTTT.

This clonotype is judged medium-sized (0.01 to 0.1%). The chain has TRBV3-1 and TRBJ1-1; perhaps TRBD1 as D (5 bases). The CDR3 spans 14 residues. Trimming cost V 4 bases and J 0 bases, with 9 bases left between them. The germline V gene has CDR1 LGHDT and CDR2 YNNKEL (reference sequence). As DNA, the CDR3 is TGTGCCAGCAGCCCGCTGGGGGTGAACACTGAAGCTTTCTTT. Translation: CASSPLGVNTEAFF. Full variable domain (missing parts from reference TRBV3-1 and TRBJ1-1): DTAVSQTPKYLVTQMGNDKSIKCEQNLGHDTMYWYKQDSKKFLKIMFSYNNKELIINETVPNRFSPKSPDKAHLNLHINSLELGDSAVYFCASSPLGVNTEAFFGQGTRLTVV.

This chain uses TRBV18 with TRBJ1-6; D call uncertain. Germline CDR1 reads KGHSH; CDR2 reads LQKENI. The V end lost 2 bases, the J end lost 10 bases, and 12 bases lay between the germline ends. There are 14 residues in the CDR3. The CDR3 here is CASSPAGGGSPLHF. The CDR3 DNA is TGTGCCAGCTCACCAGCAGGTGGTGGCTCACCCCTCCACTTT.

This clonotype was seen many times. V and J are TRBV7-9 and TRBJ2-2; perhaps TRBD2 as D (5 bases). The V end was cut by 5 bases, the J end by 4 bases, with 23 bases between. The CDR3 consists of 18 residues. CDR1 and CDR2 (germline): SEHNR, FQNEAQ (reference sequence). CDR3 sequence: CASSDARRTRVSTGELFF. The CDR3 nucleotides are TGTGCCAGCAGCGACGCCCGGAGGACGAGAGTGAGCACCGGGGAGCTGTTTTTT.

Ten or more counts support this clonotype. The genes are TRBV12-3 or TRBV12-4 and TRBJ2-7, with 7 bases that match TRBD2. The CDR3 extends over 15 amino acids. With V trimmed by 3 bases and J by 1 base, 6 bases remained unmatched. CDR3 in amino acids: CASSLGGGGSYEQYF. In DNA, the CDR3 is TGTGCCAGCAGTTTGGGCGGCGGGGGTTCCTACGAGCAGTACTTC.

This clonotype was seen repeatedly, ten times or more. The V call is TRBV28, the J call TRBJ2-5; D uncertain. The CDR3 is 16 amino acids. Trimming cost V 6 bases and J 1 base, with 18 bases left between them. CDR1 and CDR2 from the germline V gene are MDHEN and SYDVKM. CDR3 region: CASSSPRSRPQETQYF. The CDR3 nucleotides read TGTGCCAGCAGCTCCCCCAGGTCCAGGCCCCAAGAGACCCAGTACTTC.

There are many counts of this clonotype. V is TRBV7-3 and J is TRBJ2-1; D is ambiguous. V was trimmed by 4 bases and J by 5 bases, leaving 3 bases between them. In germline, CDR1 is SGHTA, CDR2 FQGTGA. This CDR3 contains 11 residues. The CDR3 DNA follows: TGTGCCAGCAGCTACCACAATGAGCAGTTCTTC. Translation: CASSYHNEQFF. The full variable domain, completed using reference TRBV7-3 and TRBJ2-1, is GAGVSQTPSNKVTEKGKYVELRCDPISGHTALYWYRQSLGQGPEFLIYFQGTGAADDSGLPNDRFFAVRPEGSVSTLKIQRTERGDSAVYLCASSYHNEQFFGPGTRLTVL.

The rearrangement links TRBV28 to TRBJ1-5; no clear D. Trimming removed 6 bases at V and 3 bases at J, with 12 bases between. This CDR3 has 14 residues. CDR1 is MDHEN and CDR2 is SYDVKM in the germline V gene. The CDR3 DNA is TGTGCCAGCAGCCCCGGGATCCTCAATCAGCCCCAGCATTTT. It encodes CASSPGILNQPQHF.

In its sample, this clonotype ranks as medium-sized. This chain links TRBV28 with TRBJ2-2, with D perhaps matching TRBD2 (6 bases). Trimming left V 5 bases short and J 7 bases short, with 23 bases between. The CDR3 contains 17 residues. The germline V gene has CDR1 MDHEN and CDR2 SYDVKM. Written as DNA, the CDR3 is TGTGCCAGCAGTCCCCTCGGGACTCAACATCTAGGCGGGGAGCTGTTTTTT. This codes for CASSPLGTQHLGGELFF.

This clonotype has ten or more counts. The V call is TRBV29-1, the J call TRBJ1-5; D possibly corresponds to TRBD1 (5 bases). The CDR3 has 14 amino acids. Germline CDR1 reads SQVTM; CDR2 reads ANQGSEA. V lost 4 bases and J 6 bases, leaving 16 bases between the germline ends. The CDR3 DNA follows: TGCAGCGTTGGGGACCTACTATTTCGTCAGCCCCAGCATTTT. Its protein product is CSVGDLLFRQPQHF.

This clonotype was observed at least ten times. The chain has TRBV5-4 and TRBJ2-3; 10 bases are a match to TRBD1. CDR1 is SGHNT, CDR2 YYREEE, per germline (reference sequence). The CDR3 has 14 residues. The J segment lost 5 bases and the V segment lost 2 bases, leaving 2 bases of the junction unmatched. The CDR3 protein is CASSFRTGGDTQYF. In DNA, the CDR3 is TGTGCCAGCAGCTTCCGGACAGGGGGAGATACGCAGTATTTT.

At least ten counts were recorded for this clonotype. The CDR3 loop is CASSTVFNRSGGAVEQFF. The CDR3 DNA reads as TGTGCCAGCAGCACAGTCTTTAATCGTAGCGGGGGGGCCGTTGAGCAGTTCTTC. This chain joins TRBV12-3 or TRBV12-4 and TRBJ2-1; TRBD2 agrees at 11 bases. CDR3 size: 18 residues. Trimming at V came to 6 bases and at J to 9 bases, leaving 19 bases not matched to a gene.

The J gene is TRBJ2-6, the V gene TRBV7-6; D is undetermined. CDR1 is SGHVS and CDR2 is FNYEAQ in the germline V gene. V shed 4 bases and J shed 1 base, with 5 bases lying between them. This CDR3 is 14 amino acids long. Here the CDR3 DNA reads TGTGCCAGCAGCTACGGGTCTGGGGCCAACGTCCTGACTTTC. Protein product: CASSYGSGANVLTF.